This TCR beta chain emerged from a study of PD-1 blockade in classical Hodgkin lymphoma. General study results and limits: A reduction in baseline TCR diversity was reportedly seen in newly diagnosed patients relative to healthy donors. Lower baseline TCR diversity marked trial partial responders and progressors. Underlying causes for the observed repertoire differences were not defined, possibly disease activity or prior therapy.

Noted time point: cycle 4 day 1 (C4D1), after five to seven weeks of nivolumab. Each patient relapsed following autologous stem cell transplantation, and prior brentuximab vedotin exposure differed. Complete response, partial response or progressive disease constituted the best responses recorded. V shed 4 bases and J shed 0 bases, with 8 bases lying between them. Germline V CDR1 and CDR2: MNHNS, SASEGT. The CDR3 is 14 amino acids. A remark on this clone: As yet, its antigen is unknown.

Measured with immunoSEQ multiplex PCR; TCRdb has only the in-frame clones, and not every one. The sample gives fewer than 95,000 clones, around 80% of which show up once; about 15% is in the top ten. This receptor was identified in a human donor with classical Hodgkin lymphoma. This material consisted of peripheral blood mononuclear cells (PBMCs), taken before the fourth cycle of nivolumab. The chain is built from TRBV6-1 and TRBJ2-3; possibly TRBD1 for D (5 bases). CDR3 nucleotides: TGTGCCAGCAGTGTGGGGCGGAGCACAGATACGCAGTATTTT. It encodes CASSVGRSTDTQYF.